The 10 T cell receptor beta chains listed next were all sequenced from one sample in a study of blood T cells in healthy people across ages. A sample-barcoded 5' primer and a J-beta primer mix were used in a second PCR of roughly 7 to 11 cycles. MiXCR was run by TCRdb on the 5' RACE reads, yielding one entry per CDR3 protein. The repertoire holds about 1.6 million distinct CDR3 sequences, with about 35% as singletons. Sequenced input: blood. The receptors come from a woman in her twenties or thirties in good health.

The J gene is TRBJ2-7, the V gene TRBV5-1, with 8 bases that match TRBD2. There are 16 residues in the CDR3. In germline, CDR1 is SGHRS, CDR2 YFSETQ. V trimming: 0 bases; J trimming: 0 bases; junction bases outside the gene matches: 5. The CDR3 protein is CASSLGSSGCSYEQYF. CDR3 bases: TGCGCCAGCAGCTTGGGGTCTAGCGGGTGCTCCTACGAGCAGTACTTC.

In the case of this clonotype: Given a much more abundant clone one base away, this may be a read error. The chain is built from TRBV6-1 and TRBJ1-2; TRBD1 aligns across 7 bases. CDR1 is MNHNS and CDR2 is SASEGT in the germline V gene. This CDR3 has 15 residues. The CDR3 nucleotides read TGTGCCAGCAGCGAAATCGGGACAGCACACTATGGCTGCACCTTC. Protein sequence: CASSEIGTAHYGCTF.

The rearrangement links TRBV16 to TRBJ1-5; 7 bases agree with TRBD1. Losses at the gene ends were 6 bases for V and 4 bases for J; bases not matched to a gene: 9. The CDR3 spans 15 residues. Germline V CDR1 and CDR2: KGHSY, FQNENV. The CDR3 DNA is TGTGCCAGCAGACTACAGGGGCTTGAGAATCAGCCCCAGCATTTT. Translated: CASRLQGLENQPQHF.

This clonotype has a handful of counts. V is TRBV11-2 and J is TRBJ2-5; possibly TRBD2 for D (6 bases). CDR1 and CDR2 (germline): SGHAT, FQNNGV. There are 17 residues in the CDR3. Trimming took 0 bases from V and 5 from J, leaving 19 bases between them. CDR3 loop: CASSLDLAGSGEETQYF. The DNA for the CDR3 is TGTGCCAGCAGCTTAGATTTGGCGGGAAGTGGGGAGGAGACCCAGTACTTC. Drawing the rest from reference TRBV11-2 and TRBJ2-5, the complete variable domain is EAGVAQSPRYKIIEKRQSVAFWCNPISGHATLYWYQQILGQGPKLLIQFQNNGVVDDSQLPKDRFSAERLKGVDSTLKIQPAKLEDSAVYLCASSLDLAGSGEETQYFGPGTRLLVL.

This clonotype came up a few times. This chain uses TRBV19 with TRBJ1-2; D is undetermined. V was shortened by 3 bases and J by 2 bases, with 16 bases between the two germline ends. The germline V gene encodes CDR1 LNHDA and CDR2 SQIVND (reference sequence). The CDR3 runs 16 residues. The DNA for the CDR3 is TGTGCCAGTAGTATCGTTGTGGGCTCTTCAAACTATGGCTACACCTTC. Amino acids: CASSIVVGSSNYGYTF.

The chain couples TRBV5-6 to TRBJ2-3; D uncertain. This CDR3 comprises 17 residues. Germline V gene lookup returns CDR1 SGHDT and CDR2 YYEEEE. V was clipped by 0 bases and J by 2 bases, with 16 bases between them. This chain's CDR3 is CASSLGAGGPHTDTQYF. CDR3 nucleotide sequence: TGTGCCAGCAGCTTGGGGGCCGGTGGCCCCCACACAGATACGCAGTATTTT. The full variable domain, in which reference TRBV5-6 and TRBJ2-3 provide the parts outside the CDR3, is DAGVTQSPTHLIKTRGQQVTLRCSPKSGHDTVSWYQQALGQGPQFIFQYYEEEERQRGNFPDRFSGHQFPNYSSELNVNALLLGDSALYLCASSLGAGGPHTDTQYFGPGTRLTVL.

The rearrangement links TRBV9 to TRBJ2-6, with D maybe TRBD2 (6 bases). CDR3 length: 14 amino acids. Germline V gene lookup returns CDR1 SGDLS and CDR2 YYNGEE. V was trimmed by 7 bases and J by 0 bases, leaving 8 bases between them. CDR3 sequence reads: CASGGSSGANVLTF. The CDR3 nucleotides are TGTGCCAGCGGGGGGAGCTCTGGGGCCAACGTCCTGACTTTC.

At least ten counts were recorded for this clonotype. The chain has TRBV4-1 and TRBJ2-3; the match to TRBD2 covers 11 bases. The ends lost 4 bases at V and 5 bases at J; junction bases unmatched: 8. Germline V CDR1 and CDR2: MGHRA, YSYEKL. The CDR3 contains 16 residues. The DNA for the CDR3 is TGCGCCAGCAGCCTTTCCGCACTAGCGGGGGAAGATACGCAGTATTTT. Its translation: CASSLSALAGEDTQYF.

There are a few counts of this clonotype. The chain joins TRBV5-1 to TRBJ2-1; 13 positions match TRBD2. J lost 5 bases, V lost 0 bases, and 2 bases had no gene match. The CDR3 covers 16 residues. CDR1 and CDR2 from the germline V gene are SGHRS and YFSETQ. CDR3 in amino acids: CASSLGGLAGHNEQFF. CDR3 bases: TGCGCCAGCAGCTTGGGGGGACTAGCGGGGCACAATGAGCAGTTCTTC.

The chain joins TRBV5-1 to TRBJ2-2; 15 bases map to TRBD2. The ends lost 0 bases at V and 4 bases at J; junction bases unmatched: 4. The CDR3 sequence is 18 residues long. Germline loops: CDR1 SGHRS, CDR2 YFSETQ. CDR3 in DNA: TGCGCCAGCAGCTTGGCCGGGACTAGCGGGGGGCCCACCGGGGAGCTGTTTTTT. It is translated as CASSLAGTSGGPTGELFF.